The rows below give T cell receptor beta chains drawn from one sample of a study of cytomegalovirus exposure and HLA in healthy donors. TCRdb keeps only in-frame clones here, not all; method: immunoSEQ multiplex PCR. The sample has approximately 180,000 clones, more than 60% seen once. Sequenced input: PBMCs. Source of these receptors: a woman in her sixties in good health and CMV-seropositive. Each CDR3 is given with its conserved first and last residue. The D gene is left open where the match is weak. The size of a clone is reported for some rows only, either as once, few or many, or as a class for expanded clones.

>TRBV9|TRBD1|.|TRBJ1-4
TGTGCCAGCAGCCCCCTACAGGGGGAACTGTTTTTT
CASSPLQGELFF
>TRBV28|.|.|TRBJ1-3
TGTGCCAGCCGGTTCTCTGGAAACACCATATATTTT
CASRFSGNTIYF
>TRBV5-4|.|.|TRBJ2-5
TGTGCCAGCAGCCAGGCAGCTAAGCAAGAGACCCAGTACTTC
CASSQAAKQETQYF
>TRBV7-2|.|.|TRBJ1-1
TGTGCCAGCAGCTCCCACAGGTTGAACACTGAAGCTTTCTTT
CASSSHRLNTEAFF
>TRBV19|TRBD1|.|TRBJ1-6
TGTGCCAGTAGCAACAGGGGTAATTCACCCCTCCACTTT
CASSNRGNSPLHF
>TRBV13|TRBD2|.|TRBJ2-7
TGTGCCAGCAGCTTAGGCCTTAGCGGGGACTCCTACGAGCAGTACTTC
CASSLGLSGDSYEQYF
>TRBV19|.|.|TRBJ1-3
TGTGCCAGTAGTGCTCCGGACTCCTTCACCATATATTTT
CASSAPDSFTIYF
>TRBV10-3|.|.|TRBJ1-1
TGTGCCATCAGTGAGGTCGCGGTCACTGAAGCTTTCTTT
CAISEVAVTEAFF
>TRBV11-2|.|once|TRBJ1-1
TGTGCCAGCACCCTCAGCGGGGGCCGAAACACTGAAGCTTTCTTT
CASTLSGGRNTEAFF
>TRBV27|TRBD1|.|TRBJ2-3
TGTGCCAGCAATCCTCGACAGGGAAGTACAGATACGCAGTATTTT
CASNPRQGSTDTQYF
>TRBV30|.|few|TRBJ2-3
TGTGCCTGGGCACCCGTCCGACAGTTGACCACAGATACGCAGTATTTT
CAWAPVRQLTTDTQYF
>TRBV5-4|TRBD2|once|TRBJ2-5
TGTGCCAGCAGCTTGGCTAGCGGGGGGGCAGAGACCCAGTACTTC
CASSLASGGAETQYF
>TRBV28|.|.|TRBJ1-6
TGTGCCAGCAGTCCGACCGGCGAGGGCCTCCCAAATAATTCACCCCTCCACTTT
CASSPTGEGLPNNSPLHF
>TRBV5-1|.|.|TRBJ1-3
TGCGCCAGCAGCAAATCCTCAGGTACTGGAAACACCATATATTTT
CASSKSSGTGNTIYF
>TRBV6-6|.|.|TRBJ1-1
TGTGCCAGCAGTTACCCGGGTGGGTATAATGAAGCTTTCTTT
CASSYPGGYNEAFF
>TRBV7-9|.|.|TRBJ1-6
TGTGCCAGCAGCACAGGGTTTGGTTCACCCCTCCACTTT
CASSTGFGSPLHF
>TRBV5-1|TRBD1|.|TRBJ2-5
TGCGCCAGCAGCTTGGGGGACAGGGCAGTAGGCCCGGGAAAGACCCAGTACTTC
CASSLGDRAVGPGKTQYF
>TRBV30|TRBD2|once|TRBJ2-3
TGTGCCTGGACCCCGACTAGCGGGATGCCAGATACGCAGTATTTT
CAWTPTSGMPDTQYF
>TRBV5-1|.|.|TRBJ1-6
TGCGCCAGCAGCTTGGTAGCAGCCACCGGGAATTCACCCCTCCACTTT
CASSLVAATGNSPLHF
>TRBV19|.|.|TRBJ2-1
TGTGCCAGTATGGACTCGAACGGTTTAAATGAGCAGTTCTTC
CASMDSNGLNEQFF
>TRBV6-5|.|.|TRBJ1-6
TGTGCCAGCAGTTACCAGTATAATTCACCCCTCCACTTT
CASSYQYNSPLHF
>TRBV19|TRBD1|.|TRBJ1-5
TGTGCCAGTACTATAGGACAGGGAAGTCAGCCCCAGCATTTT
CASTIGQGSQPQHF
>TRBV27|.|.|TRBJ1-2
TGTGCCAGCACCTCAAGCGGCAGGGGAGTGCGAGGCTACACCTTC
CASTSSGRGVRGYTF
>TRBV6-1|.|.|TRBJ2-3
TGTGCCAGCGTCAGGGGGGGCACAGATACGCAGTATTTT
CASVRGGTDTQYF
>TRBV5-6|.|few|TRBJ2-1
TGTGCCAGCAGCTACTCCTTACAGGGTCGGCAGTTCTTC
CASSYSLQGRQFF
>TRBV28|.|.|TRBJ1-3
TGTGCCAGCAGTTCGTTAGGGGACACCATATATTTT
CASSSLGDTIYF
>TRBV5-1|.|.|TRBJ1-3
TGCGCCAGCAGCTTGTATGTCCGGGACTCTGGAAACACCATATATTTT
CASSLYVRDSGNTIYF
>TRBV28|TRBD1|.|TRBJ1-5
TGTGCCAGCAGCCTTCGAATCGGACAGGACAATCAGCCCCAGCATTTT
CASSLRIGQDNQPQHF
>TRBV5-4|TRBD2|.|TRBJ2-1
TGTGCCAGCAGCCCCACCGGGACTAGAAGCTACAATGAGCAGTTCTTC
CASSPTGTRSYNEQFF
>TRBV5-1|TRBD1|few|TRBJ2-7
TGCGCCAGCAGACAGGGACAGGGGGCGTCCTACGAGCAGTACTTC
CASRQGQGASYEQYF
>TRBV7-3|TRBD2|.|TRBJ2-2
TGTGCCAGCAGCTCCGTGACGGGGGGAACCGGGGAGCTGTTTTTT
CASSSVTGGTGELFF
>TRBV2|TRBD1|.|TRBJ1-1
TGTGCCAGCAGTCCGGGACAGGGGAACACTGAAGCTTTCTTT
CASSPGQGNTEAFF
>TRBV5-1|.|.|TRBJ1-1
TGCGCCAGCAGCTTTCCGGGATCGACTGAAGCTTTCTTT
CASSFPGSTEAFF
>TRBV28|.|once|TRBJ2-7
TGTGCCAGCAGCCTAAAATACTACGAGCAGTACTTC
CASSLKYYEQYF
>TRBV28|TRBD1|few|TRBJ1-5
TGTGCCAGCAGTTCGGGACAGGGCAATCAGCCCCAGCATTTT
CASSSGQGNQPQHF
>TRBV28|.|.|TRBJ2-4
TGTGCCAGCAGTTTCGAAGGGGTGAACATTCAGTACTTC
CASSFEGVNIQYF